The 27 T cell receptor beta chains presented below share a single source sample, sequenced in a study of T cell responses to AZD1222 COVID-19 vaccine. Sequencing was performed with immunoSEQ multiplex PCR; in TCRdb, only in-frame clones are kept and a portion is missing. Of 130,000 or so clones detected, more than 90% appear once; the ten largest clones hold 1.5% to 2%. This specimen consisted of peripheral blood, obtained 28 days after the second AZD1222 dose. The receptors stem from an adult who received the AZD1222 COVID-19 vaccine.

The chain combines TRBV7-8 with TRBJ2-5, with 7 bases lining up with TRBD2. Trimming removed 8 bases from V and 0 bases from J; junction bases left unmatched: 9. Germline V CDR1 and CDR2: SGHVS, FQNEAQ. This CDR3 is built from 15 residues. The CDR3 bases are TGTGCCAGCTCCCACGGAGGACTAGACCAAGAGACCCAGTACTTC. It yields the protein CASSHGGLDQETQYF.

The chain combines TRBV19 with TRBJ2-7, with 11 positions matching TRBD1. CDR1 is LNHDA, CDR2 SQIVND, per germline (reference sequence). Losses at the gene ends were 6 bases for V and 5 bases for J; bases not matched to a gene: 9. This CDR3 is 15 amino acids long. This CDR3 is CASSEYGTGGDEQYF. DNA of the CDR3: TGTGCCAGTAGCGAGTACGGGACAGGGGGAGACGAGCAGTACTTC.

The chain links TRBV2 to TRBJ1-1; 8 bases are shared with TRBD1. Unmatched junction bases numbered 6, after V lost 4 bases and J lost 2 bases. Germline assignment: CDR1 SNHLY and CDR2 FYNNEI. This CDR3 comprises 15 residues. CDR3 bases: TGTGCCAGCAGTGGTCAGGGGGCGGGAAACACTGAAGCTTTCTTT. This encodes CASSGQGAGNTEAFF.

The chain recombines TRBV5-6 with TRBJ1-3; unclear D gene. The CDR3 has 15 amino acids. Trimming removed 2 bases from V and 0 bases from J, with 9 bases in between. CDR1 and CDR2 (germline): SGHDT, YYEEEE. The CDR3 sequence is CASSFNRDSGNTIYF. CDR3 bases: TGTGCCAGCAGCTTCAACCGGGACTCTGGAAACACCATATATTTT. Together with reference TRBV5-6 and TRBJ1-3, the CDR3 gives the full variable domain: DAGVTQSPTHLIKTRGQQVTLRCSPKSGHDTVSWYQQALGQGPQFIFQYYEEEERQRGNFPDRFSGHQFPNYSSELNVNALLLGDSALYLCASSFNRDSGNTIYFGEGSWLTVV.

This chain connects TRBV11-2 to TRBJ1-6; unclear D gene. The CDR3 consists of 15 residues. Germline V lookup: CDR1 SGHAT, CDR2 FQNNGV. V was shortened by 4 bases and J by 0 bases, with 7 bases between the two germline ends. CDR3 residues: CASSSQVSYNSPLHF. CDR3 DNA sequence: TGTGCCAGCAGCTCCCAGGTCTCCTATAATTCACCCCTCCACTTT.

Comments on this clone: At the DNA level, this CDR3 is encoded by other sequences in the same sample as well. The chain's CDR3 is CAWSVQGSTEAFF. Written as DNA, the CDR3 is TGTGCCTGGAGTGTACAGGGGTCGACTGAAGCTTTCTTT. The chain uses TRBV30 and TRBJ1-1; 7 bases line up with TRBD1. The J segment lost 5 bases and the V segment lost 0 bases, leaving 3 bases of the junction unmatched. CDR3 length: 13 residues. Germline CDR1 and CDR2: GTSNPN and SVGIG (reference sequence).

The CDR3 spells CASSPAMRKGVNEQFF. The DNA of the CDR3 is TGTGCCAGCAGCCCCGCCATGCGTAAGGGTGTGAATGAGCAGTTCTTC. The chain combines TRBV3-1 (or the pseudogene TRBV3-2) with TRBJ2-1; D remains unclear. V dropped 4 bases and J dropped 7 bases, with 20 bases sitting between them. Germline CDR1 is LGHDT and CDR2 is YNNKEL (reference sequence). The length of the CDR3 is 16 residues.

This chain joins TRBV9 and TRBJ1-3; the D is unclear. The CDR3 length is 15 residues. Germline V gives CDR1 SGDLS, CDR2 YYNGEE. The V end was cut by 3 bases, the J end by 4 bases, with 14 bases between. The CDR3 DNA reads as TGTGCCAGCAGCGCGTCGGACCGGGGAGGAAACACCATATATTTT. This translates into CASSASDRGGNTIYF.

The chain employs TRBV14 and TRBJ1-1, with a weak D call TRBD1 (5 bases). CDR3 length equals 12 residues. The V gene lost 2 bases and the J gene lost 6 bases, with 7 bases spanning the gap. Germline V gene lookup returns CDR1 SGHDN and CDR2 FVKESK. The CDR3 bases are TGTGCCAGCAGCCAATCAGGGCCTGAAGCTTTCTTT. It codes for CASSQSGPEAFF. Supplemented by reference TRBV14 and TRBJ1-1, the full variable domain reads EAGVTQFPSHSVIEKGQTVTLRCDPISGHDNLYWYRRVMGKEIKFLLHFVKESKQDESGMPNNRFLAERTGGTYSTLKVQPAELEDSGVYFCASSQSGPEAFFGQGTRLTVV.

The genes are TRBV28 and TRBJ2-7; no definite D call. V gave up 4 bases and J gave up 2 bases, with 9 bases separating them. The CDR3 runs 13 residues. CDR1 is MDHEN and CDR2 is SYDVKM in the germline V gene. The CDR3 loop is CASSSPGAYEQYV. The CDR3 DNA reads TGTGCCAGCAGTTCCCCAGGAGCCTACGAGCAGTACGTC.

This chain connects TRBV3-1 (or the pseudogene TRBV3-2) to TRBJ1-5; 7 nucleotides align to TRBD1. Trimming removed 3 bases from V and 4 bases from J; junction bases left unmatched: 3. CDR3 length: 14 amino acids. Per the germline V gene, CDR1 is LGHDT and CDR2 is YNNKEL (reference sequence). CDR3 loop: CASSHRGRNQPQHF. DNA of the CDR3: TGTGCCAGCAGCCACAGGGGGAGAAATCAGCCCCAGCATTTT.

V is TRBV5-1 and J is TRBJ1-5, with TRBD1 matching over 11 bases. CDR3 length: 16 amino acids. Trimming cost V 0 bases and J 5 bases; bases outside gene matches: 4. Germline V gene data show CDR1 as SGHRS and CDR2 as YFSETQ. CDR3 nucleotides: TGCGCCAGCAGCTTGGCGGGGACAGGGGGTGATCAGCCCCAGCATTTT. Protein sequence: CASSLAGTGGDQPQHF.

The rearrangement joins TRBV29-1 to TRBJ1-1; D may be TRBD1 (5 bases). The CDR3 consists of 13 residues. Trimming shortened V by 4 bases and J by 1 base, and 10 bases separated the two germline ends. Looked up from germline, CDR1 is SQVTM and CDR2 is ANQGSEA. Here the CDR3 reads CSVGSQGNTEAFF. CDR3 sequence (DNA): TGCAGCGTTGGTTCCCAGGGGAACACTGAAGCTTTCTTT.

The chain has TRBV12-3 or TRBV12-4 and TRBJ1-2, with D perhaps matching TRBD1 (6 bases). This CDR3 comprises 13 residues. The V end was cut by 5 bases, the J end by 4 bases, with 11 bases between. The CDR3 spells CASSQQGPYGYTF. CDR3 bases: TGTGCCAGCAGTCAACAGGGTCCCTATGGCTACACCTTC.

The chain is built from TRBV5-1 and TRBJ1-2; TRBD1 aligns across 11 bases. V lost 4 bases to trimming and J lost 1 base; unmatched junction nucleotides: 6. From germline, CDR1 is SGHRS and CDR2 YFSETQ. The CDR3 sequence is 16 residues long. In nucleotides, the CDR3 is TGCGCCAGCAGCCCTTCCGGGACAGGGGGTAACTATGGCTACACCTTC. It encodes CASSPSGTGGNYGYTF.

The chain is built from TRBV18 and TRBJ2-7, with TRBD2 identical over 7 bases. Losses at the gene ends were 4 bases for V and 5 bases for J; bases not matched to a gene: 5. The germline CDR1 and CDR2 sequences are KGHSH and LQKENI. The CDR3 sequence is 13 residues long. The CDR3 region is CASSLAGRDEQYV. CDR3 nucleotide sequence: TGTGCCAGCTCACTGGCAGGGAGGGACGAGCAGTACGTC.

The rearrangement joins TRBV7-9 to TRBJ2-5; D ambiguous. Germline assignment: CDR1 SEHNR and CDR2 FQNEAQ (reference sequence). With 5 bases removed from V and 2 bases from J, the gap between germline ends came to 12 bases. The CDR3 totals 14 residues. The CDR3 DNA reads TGTGCCAGCAGCCGCAGTGCCCCTCAAGAGACCCAGTACTTC. It codes for CASSRSAPQETQYF.

V gene TRBV27 combines with J gene TRBJ2-6; no reliable D call. Germline CDR1 and CDR2: MNHEY and SMNVEV (reference sequence). The CDR3 consists of 15 residues. V gave up 5 bases and J gave up 0 bases, with 8 bases separating them. CDR3 sequence: CASSSPISGANVLTF. DNA of the CDR3: TGTGCCAGCAGTAGCCCGATCTCTGGGGCCAACGTCCTGACTTTC.

The J gene is TRBJ2-1, the V gene TRBV24-1; D not certain. The V end was cut by 4 bases, the J end by 0 bases, with 9 bases between. Germline-derived CDR1 and CDR2 are KGHDR and SFDVKD. The CDR3 runs 15 residues. CDR3 protein: CATSEAVSSYNEQFF. For the CDR3, the DNA is TGTGCCACCAGTGAGGCCGTTAGCTCCTACAATGAGCAGTTCTTC.

This clone was seen once. The chain carries TRBV7-3 and TRBJ1-1; 7 bases fit TRBD1. Losses at the gene ends were 1 base for V and 4 bases for J; bases not matched to a gene: 3. The germline V gene encodes CDR1 SGHTA and CDR2 FQGTGA. This CDR3 has 14 amino acids. The CDR3 DNA sequence: TGTGCCAGCAGCTTAAATTCAGGGGGCACTGAAGCTTTCTTT. It translates to CASSLNSGGTEAFF.

The chain joins TRBV10-2 to TRBJ1-5; no firm D call. The CDR3 is made up of 14 amino acids. The germline V gene has CDR1 WSHSY and CDR2 SAAADI. Trimming took off 0 bases at V and 5 bases at J, with 8 bases between the two ends. For the CDR3, the DNA is TGCGCCAGCAGTGAGTCGACTCGAGATCAGCCCCAGCATTTT. Protein: CASSESTRDQPQHF.

The chain recombines TRBV3-1 (or the pseudogene TRBV3-2) with TRBJ1-4; the D is unclear. This CDR3 is built from 15 residues. V was trimmed by 1 base and J by 5 bases, leaving 11 bases between them. From germline, CDR1 is LGHDT and CDR2 YNNKEL (reference sequence). The CDR3 reads CASSQGDGPNEKLFF. The DNA for the CDR3 is TGTGCCAGCAGCCAAGGGGATGGACCCAATGAAAAACTGTTTTTT.

The gene calls are TRBV27 and TRBJ1-2, with a weak D call TRBD1 (5 bases). V was shortened by 3 bases and J by 2 bases, with 13 bases between the two germline ends. Germline CDR1 reads MNHEY; CDR2 reads SMNVEV (reference sequence). The CDR3 extends over 15 amino acids. CDR3 bases: TGTGCCAGCAGTTTGTCAGGGCGTGCCAACTATGGCTACACCTTC. Residues: CASSLSGRANYGYTF.

This sequence joins TRBV3-1 (or the pseudogene TRBV3-2) and TRBJ2-5, with D possibly matching TRBD1 (6 bases). This CDR3 region has 14 residues. Germline V CDR1 and CDR2: LGHDT, YNNKEL (reference sequence). Trimming removed 4 bases from V and 5 bases from J, with 14 bases in between. CDR3 nucleotides: TGTGCCAGCAGCCCCCCGCAGGGGCATGAGACCCAGTACTTC. Protein product: CASSPPQGHETQYF.

CDR3: CASSQVGLGSYNEQFF. The CDR3 DNA reads as TGCGCCAGCAGCCAAGTCGGCTTGGGGTCCTACAATGAGCAGTTCTTC. This chain joins TRBV4-3 and TRBJ2-1; D not resolved. V lost 1 base to trimming and J lost 1 base, with 11 bases between them. The CDR3 runs 16 residues. The germline V gene encodes CDR1 LGHNA and CDR2 YSLEER.

The J gene is TRBJ2-3, the V gene TRBV30; D is ambiguous. The V end was cut by 3 bases, the J end by 4 bases, with 11 bases between. The CDR3 has 13 amino acids. Germline V gene data show CDR1 as GTSNPN and CDR2 as SVGIG (reference sequence). CDR3 protein: CAWRGLAADTQYF. CDR3 coding DNA: TGTGCCTGGAGGGGCTTGGCGGCAGATACGCAGTATTTT.

This sequence joins TRBV5-1 and TRBJ2-5; D is perhaps TRBD1 (6 bases). The CDR3 has 12 amino acids. V was clipped by 5 bases and J by 5 bases, with 10 bases between them. Germline loops: CDR1 SGHRS, CDR2 YFSETQ. The CDR3 region is CASRLGQETQYF. The CDR3 DNA reads as TGCGCCAGCAGATTAGGACAGGAGACCCAGTACTTC.